The rows below give T cell receptor beta chains drawn from one sample of a study of blood T cells in healthy people across ages. TCRdb reanalysed the 5' RACE reads using MiXCR and keeps one entry per CDR3 protein. The sample consists of fewer than 700,000 distinct CDR3 sequences, around 43% of them appearing once. Sequencing was performed on blood. The receptors stem from a man older than 75 in good health. Both conserved end residues are part of each CDR3. The D gene is left open where the match is weak. The size field is filled for only some rows; it gives once, few, many or a size class.

V,size,D,J,DNA,CDR3
TRBV6-5,many,TRBD1,TRBJ2-3,TGTGCCAGCAGTTTGCGACAGGGGAACACAGATACGCAGTATTTT,CASSLRQGNTDTQYF
TRBV6-5,-,TRBD2,TRBJ2-7,TGTGCCAGCAGTACGGGGACTAGCGGGAGGGTTCACGAGCAGTACTTC,CASSTGTSGRVHEQYF
TRBV7-2,many,TRBD1,TRBJ2-7,TGTGCCAGCAGTTCGGACAGGGGGTCTACCTACGAGCAGTACTTC,CASSSDRGSTYEQYF
TRBV9,few,TRBD2,TRBJ2-7,TGTGCCAGCAGCGTAGGGGGACTAAACTCCTACGAGCAGTACTTC,CASSVGGLNSYEQYF
TRBV6-1,few,TRBD1,TRBJ1-2,TGTGCCAGCAGGTTGACAGGGGGCGGTCATGGCTACACCTTC,CASRLTGGGHGYTF
TRBV20-1,-,TRBD1,TRBJ2-7,TGCAGTGCTGCCCAGGGGGCGTTCCACGAGCAGTACTTC,CSAAQGAFHEQYF
TRBV28,few,-,TRBJ1-2,TGTGCCAGCAGAACCGGGACCGTCCCTACCTATGGCTACACCTTC,CASRTGTVPTYGYTF
TRBV27,-,TRBD2,TRBJ2-7,TGTGCCAGCAGCAAGTCCCCAACGGGAGGCTCCTACGAGCAGTACTTC,CASSKSPTGGSYEQYF
TRBV15,-,-,TRBJ1-4,TGTGCCACCAGCAGAGACCCCCGGGATGAAAAACTGTTTTTT,CATSRDPRDEKLFF
TRBV9,-,-,TRBJ2-1,TGTGCCAGCAGCGTAGCCCCCAGCGCTTCCTACAATGAGCAGTTCTTC,CASSVAPSASYNEQFF
TRBV29-1,many,-,TRBJ1-1,TGCAGCGCACTGGACAACACTGAAGCTTTCTTT,CSALDNTEAFF
TRBV6-6,few,TRBD2,TRBJ2-1,TGTGCCAGCACCAAGGGGACTAGCGGGAGAGACAATGAGCAGTTCTTC,CASTKGTSGRDNEQFF
TRBV2,-,TRBD1,TRBJ1-5,TGTGCCAGCTCTCCGGGACAGGGTAATAGCAATCAGCCCCAGCGTTTT,CASSPGQGNSNQPQRF
TRBV20-1,-,TRBD1,TRBJ1-1,TGCAGTGCTGAGAGGGGGACAGACAATGAAGCTTTCTTT,CSAERGTDNEAFF
TRBV20-1,-,-,TRBJ1-5,TGCAGTGCTAGACGCCTTGCAGGGGACTATCAGCCCCAGCATTTT,CSARRLAGDYQPQHF
TRBV7-8,few,-,TRBJ1-6,TGTGCCAGCACTAAGCCAGCGGGGGCTAGCTCCTATAATTCACCCCTCCACTTT,CASTKPAGASSYNSPLHF
TRBV5-1,few,-,TRBJ1-1,TGCGCCAGCAGCTCCCTAACAGGAGCGAACACTGAAGCTTTCTTT,CASSSLTGANTEAFF
TRBV7-2,few,-,TRBJ1-6,TGTGCCAGCAGCGTAGCTGGGGATTCACCCCTCCACTTT,CASSVAGDSPLHF
TRBV2,few,TRBD2,TRBJ2-6,TGTGCCAGCAGCAATAGCGGGAGTGGGGCCAACGTCCTGACTTTC,CASSNSGSGANVLTF
TRBV25-1,-,-,TRBJ2-2,TGTGCCAGCAGTGATACAGGGATCGGGGAGCTGTTTTTT,CASSDTGIGELFF
TRBV15,once,-,TRBJ2-3,TGTGCCACCAGCAGAGGTCCCGGGTTGCAGTATTTT,CATSRGPGLQYF
TRBV5-1,few,TRBD1,TRBJ2-7,TGCGCCAGCATGAGAAGACCGGGACAGGGAGGAATCGAGCAGTACTTC,CASMRRPGQGGIEQYF
TRBV12-3/TRBV12-4,-,-,TRBJ1-2,TGTGCCAGCACCGTCGCATCTTCTAACTATGGCTACACCTTC,CASTVASSNYGYTF
TRBV7-2,-,-,TRBJ2-3,TGTACCAGCAGCTTAAATCCGGGAGCAGATACGCAGTATTTT,CTSSLNPGADTQYF
TRBV6-5,few,TRBD2,TRBJ2-7,TGTGCCAGCAGTAAAAGACTAGCGGGAGTTACCTACGAGCAGTACTTC,CASSKRLAGVTYEQYF
TRBV20-1,few,-,TRBJ2-2,TGCAGTGGCCGTACCTCATCTACCGGGGAGCTGTTTTTT,CSGRTSSTGELFF
TRBV2,-,TRBD1,TRBJ1-5,TGTGCCAGCAGTGGACAGGGGGCTTTTCAGCCCCAGCATTTT,CASSGQGAFQPQHF
TRBV7-9,few,TRBD2,TRBJ2-1,TGTGCCAGCAGCTTCCAGCTAGCGGGGGGGCCCAATGAGCAGTTCTTC,CASSFQLAGGPNEQFF